The sequence of this TCR beta chain was determined in a study of siplizumab effects on memory and regulatory T cells. Whole-study findings and limits: Suppressive capability of dividing Tregs from siplizumab cultures went unverified. The apparent diversity of naive T cells exceeded that of memory cells, and naive T cells seemed to make a major contribution to the alloresponse.

Assays were performed on 95,000 to 100,000 TCR templates per sample. Profiling relied on immunoSEQ multiplex PCR, and the TCRdb table lists in-frame clones only, not all of them. The sample holds about 94,000 clones, around 94% seen once. Germline CDR1 SGHKS, CDR2 YYEKEE (reference sequence). The CDR3 totals 15 residues. V was shortened by 4 bases and J by 0 bases, with 11 bases between the two germline ends. Regarding this clone: Antigen: not known.

The source material was non-Treg CD4+ T cells sorted from blood. The genes are TRBV5-5 and TRBJ1-3; D not resolved. The source of this sequence is a human donor in good health. DNA of the CDR3: TGTGCCAGCAGCCCCGACGGAGCCTCTGGAAACACCATATATTTT. Translated: CASSPDGASGNTIYF. The full variable domain, its missing parts supplied by reference TRBV5-5 and TRBJ1-3, is DAGVTQSPTHLIKTRGQQVTLRCSPISGHKSVSWYQQVLGQGPQFIFQYYEKEERGRGNFPDRFSARQFPNYSSELNVNALLLGDSALYLCASSPDGASGNTIYFGEGSWLTVV.